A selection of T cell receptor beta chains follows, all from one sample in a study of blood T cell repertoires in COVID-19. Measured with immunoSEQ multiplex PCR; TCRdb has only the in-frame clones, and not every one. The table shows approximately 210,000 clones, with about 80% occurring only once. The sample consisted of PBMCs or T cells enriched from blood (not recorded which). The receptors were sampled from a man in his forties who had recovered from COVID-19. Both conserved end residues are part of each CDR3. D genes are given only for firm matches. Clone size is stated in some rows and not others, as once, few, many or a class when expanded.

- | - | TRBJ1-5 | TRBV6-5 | CASSYSEDSAQPQHF | TGTGCCAGCAGTTACTCGGAGGACTCGGCACAGCCCCAGCATTTT
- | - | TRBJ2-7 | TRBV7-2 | CASSPRRETYEQYF | TGTGCCAGCAGCCCGAGACGGGAGACCTACGAGCAGTACTTC
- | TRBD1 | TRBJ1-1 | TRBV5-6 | CASSLLWGTGYTEAFF | TGTGCCAGCAGCTTGTTGTGGGGGACAGGGTACACTGAAGCTTTCTTT
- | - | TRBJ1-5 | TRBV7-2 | CASSLGTLISNQPQHF | TGTGCCAGCAGCTTAGGGACTCTGATCAGCAATCAGCCCCAGCATTTT
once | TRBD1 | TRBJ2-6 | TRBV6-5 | CASSTGTAGANVLTF | TGTGCCAGCAGTACAGGGACAGCTGGGGCCAACGTCCTGACTTTC
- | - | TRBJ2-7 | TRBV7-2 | CASSLDSTGPYEQYF | TGTGCCAGCAGCTTAGATTCGACAGGCCCCTACGAGCAGTACTTC
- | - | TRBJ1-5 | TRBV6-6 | CASSPTRRGAFNQPQHF | TGTGCCAGCAGTCCTACCCGCAGGGGAGCCTTCAATCAGCCCCAGCATTTT
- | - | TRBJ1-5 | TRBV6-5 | CASSRQSNQPQHF | TGTGCCAGCAGTAGACAGTCCAATCAGCCCCAGCATTTT
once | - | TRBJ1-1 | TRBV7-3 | CASSFLGGGNTEAFF | TGTGCCAGCAGCTTCCTAGGGGGTGGGAACACTGAAGCTTTCTTT
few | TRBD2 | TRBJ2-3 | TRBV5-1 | CASGLAGTTDTQYF | TGCGCCAGCGGGCTAGCGGGGACAACAGATACGCAGTATTTT
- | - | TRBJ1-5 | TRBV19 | CASSPSQRGPQHF | TGTGCCAGTAGTCCATCCCAACGGGGGCCCCAGCATTTT
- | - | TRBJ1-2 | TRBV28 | CASSSRTPGDYGYTF | TGTGCCAGCAGCTCACGGACCCCAGGGGACTATGGCTACACCTTC
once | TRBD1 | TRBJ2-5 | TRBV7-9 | CASSLEVSGGDQETQYF | TGTGCCAGCAGCTTAGAAGTGTCAGGGGGCGACCAAGAGACCCAGTACTTC
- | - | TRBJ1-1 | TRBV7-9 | CASSFTANTEAFF | TGTGCCAGCAGCTTCACAGCGAACACTGAAGCTTTCTTT
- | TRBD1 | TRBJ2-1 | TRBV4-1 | CASSDRGHEQFF | TGCGCCAGCAGTGACAGGGGCCATGAGCAGTTCTTC
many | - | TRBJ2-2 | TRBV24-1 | CATSRGNTGELFF | TGTGCCACCTCTCGCGGGAACACCGGGGAGCTGTTTTTT
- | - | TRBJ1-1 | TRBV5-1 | CASSLPGSRPEAFF | TGCGCCAGCAGCTTGCCAGGGTCAAGGCCTGAAGCTTTCTTT
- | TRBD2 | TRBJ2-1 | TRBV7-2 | CASSLGGLAGQQFF | TGTGCCAGCAGCTTAGGAGGGCTAGCGGGGCAGCAGTTCTTC
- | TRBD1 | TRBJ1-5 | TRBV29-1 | CSVADRVDQPQHF | TGCAGCGTCGCCGACAGGGTGGATCAGCCCCAGCATTTT
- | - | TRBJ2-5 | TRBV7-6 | CASSFISSAETQYF | TGTGCCAGCAGCTTCATCAGTAGCGCGGAGACCCAGTACTTC
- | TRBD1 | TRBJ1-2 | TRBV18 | CASSKQGNYGYTF | TGTGCCAGCTCAAAACAGGGGAACTATGGCTACACCTTC
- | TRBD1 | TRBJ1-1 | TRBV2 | CASRLRDRGLGTEAFF | TGTGCCAGCAGGCTCCGGGACAGGGGGCTCGGCACTGAAGCTTTCTTT
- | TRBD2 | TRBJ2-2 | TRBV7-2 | CASSLDVAGAHGELFF | TGTGCCAGCAGCTTAGACGTAGCGGGAGCTCACGGGGAGCTGTTTTTT
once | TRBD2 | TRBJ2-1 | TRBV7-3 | CASSSGLAGANEQFF | TGTGCCAGCAGCTCGGGACTAGCGGGGGCCAATGAGCAGTTCTTC
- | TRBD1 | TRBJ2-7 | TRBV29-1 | CSVEGGRGQGPLKQYF | TGCAGCGTTGAAGGGGGTAGGGGACAGGGGCCCTTGAAGCAGTACTTC
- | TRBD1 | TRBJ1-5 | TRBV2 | CASKGQGHNQPQHF | TGTGCCAGCAAGGGACAGGGGCATAATCAGCCCCAGCATTTT
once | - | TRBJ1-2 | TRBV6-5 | CASRGTSNYGYTF | TGTGCCAGCAGGGGGACAAGCAACTATGGCTACACCTTC
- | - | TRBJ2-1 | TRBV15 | CATSQSSTGGDNEQFF | TGTGCCACCAGCCAAAGTAGTACAGGGGGGGACAATGAGCAGTTCTTC
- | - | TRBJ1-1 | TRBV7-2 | CASSLTQANTEAFF | TGTGCCAGCAGCTTAACACAGGCAAACACTGAAGCTTTCTTT
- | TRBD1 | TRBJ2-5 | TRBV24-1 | CATSLTGTGEETQYF | TGTGCCACCAGTCTCACCGGGACAGGTGAAGAGACCCAGTACTTC